This paragraph reports one T cell receptor (beta chain). The target antigen is unknown. CDR1 SGHKS and CDR2 YYEKEE come from the germline V gene (reference sequence). The CDR3 is 14 residues long. Losses at the gene ends were 4 bases for V and 4 bases for J; bases not matched to a gene: 4. The sample originates from a study of cytomegalovirus exposure and HLA in healthy donors. General observations from the study: The study put under 200 TCR beta chains on its list as cytomegalovirus-associated. Earlier analysis yielded a pattern in which most TCR beta V segments were productive about 90% or about 30% of the time. Clonal expansion was found to be greater in HLA-associated TCR beta chains than in equally common others in a later analysis.

13 Jbeta primers and 60 Vbeta primers were used for the PCR. Produced via immunoSEQ multiplex PCR; TCRdb's table is partial and in-frame only. The sample includes 150,000 to 180,000 clones, 70% to 90% of them seen just once. The source of this sequence is a woman between 35 and 50 years old in good health and CMV-seropositive. The chain employs TRBV5-5 and TRBJ2-7; 11 bases agree with TRBD2. The sequenced sample was PBMCs. The CDR3 DNA is TGTGCCAGCAGCACCGGGACTAGCGGTTACGAGCAGTACTTC. Its translation: CASSTGTSGYEQYF.